The 6 T cell receptor beta chains presented below share a single source sample, sequenced in a study of CXCR3-negative and CXCR3-positive naive CD8 T cells. UMI-labeled TRB cDNA libraries were prepared by 5' RACE. No DNA is given; TCRdb re-called the 5' RACE reads and lists each CDR3 protein once. The sample table sets out over 20,000 distinct CDR3 sequences. Sequencing input: memory CD8+ T cells from blood. Receptors originate from a human donor in good health. Some clones in this sample may be carry-over from other donors' samples.

This clonotype ranks as medium-sized (0.01 to 0.1%) in terms of frequency. The CDR3 spells CASSQEAGGASEQYF. V is TRBV4-2 and J is TRBJ2-7; TCRdb proposes TRBD2, but this gene call is untestable without DNA. The CDR3 is 15 amino acids. In germline, CDR1 is LGHNA, CDR2 YNFKEQ.

The J gene is TRBJ2-1, the V gene TRBV6-2 or TRBV6-3; the TCRdb call, TRBD2, lacks DNA for checking. Germline V gene data show CDR1 as MNHEY and CDR2 as SVGEGT. The CDR3 is 18 residues long. CDR3 loop: CASSYSSPLAAKSNEQFF.

This chain joins TRBV20-1 and TRBJ1-2; TCRdb proposes TRBD1, but this gene call is untestable without DNA. Per the germline V gene, CDR1 is DFQATT and CDR2 is SNEGSKA (reference sequence). This CDR3 region has 14 residues. The CDR3 region is CSAPSTGVSSGYTF.

Here the CDR3 reads CASSSGFGLGEQYF. This chain joins TRBV7-9 and TRBJ2-7. Germline CDR1 is SEHNR and CDR2 is FQNEAQ (reference sequence). The CDR3 spans 14 residues. The whole variable domain, filled in from reference TRBV7-9 and TRBJ2-7, reads DTGVSQNPRHKITKRGQNVTFRCDPISEHNRLYWYRQTLGQGPEFLTYFQNEAQLEKSRLLSDRFSAERPKGSFSTLEIQRTEQGDSAMYLCASSSGFGLGEQYFGPGTRLTVT.

This chain links TRBV29-1 with TRBJ2-7. The CDR3 contains 14 residues. CDR1 is SQVTM and CDR2 is ANQGSEA in the germline V gene. The CDR3 region is CSVEDRGPGYEQYF.

This chain joins TRBV29-1 and TRBJ1-3. This CDR3 contains 12 residues. Germline V gene sequence: CDR1 SQVTM, CDR2 ANQGSEA. The CDR3 sequence is CSVEETGNTIYF. The full variable domain, with the rest looked up from reference TRBV29-1 and TRBJ1-3, is SAVISQKPSRDICQRGTSLTIQCQVDSQVTMMFWYRQQPGQSLTLIATANQGSEATYESGFVIDKFPISRPNLTFSTLTVSNMSPEDSSIYLCSVEETGNTIYFGEGSWLTVV.